The 25 T cell receptor beta chains listed next were all sequenced from one sample in a study of glioma-infiltrating T cells (TCRdb year 2016). The data were produced on an Illumina MiSeq. TCR alpha and beta CDR3 regions were amplified with the iRepertoire nested amplicon-rescue multiplex PCR (arm-PCR) platform from RNA. Using fastp at Q25 and MiXCR, TCRdb reprocessed the public reads and kept productive beta chains. Rows are unified per CDR3 protein, each entry keeping the most common DNA and genes. This sample holds some 130,000 distinct CDR3 sequences; more than 20% were observed only once. The ten largest account for around a quarter of the sample. Sequencing used glioma tissue, nonneoplastic brain tissue, or PBMCs (not recorded which). Receptors were obtained from a human donor with low-grade glioma or glioblastoma, undergoing nonglioma brain surgery, or in good health (not recorded which).

The V and J genes are TRBV12-3 or TRBV12-4 and TRBJ2-1; 11 bases agree with TRBD2. The CDR3 is 19 amino acids. J gave up 0 bases and V 6 bases, and 13 bases lay outside the gene matches. The DNA for the CDR3 is TGTGCCAGCAGCACACCGGGACTAGCGGTAGTGAGCTCCTACAATGAGCAGTTCTTC. It codes for CASSTPGLAVVSSYNEQFF.

This clonotype appeared a few times. V is TRBV18 and J is TRBJ1-4, with D possibly matching TRBD1 (5 bases). V lost 3 bases and J 0 bases, leaving 17 bases between the germline ends. The CDR3 totals 18 residues. Germline assignment: CDR1 KGHSH and CDR2 LQKENI. As DNA, the CDR3 is TGTGCCAGCTCACCCTCTACCCGCAGGGTTGCAACTAATGAAAAACTGTTTTTT. The encoded protein is CASSPSTRRVATNEKLFF.

The rearrangement joins TRBV3-1 to TRBJ2-7, with 11 bases identical to TRBD1. The CDR3 is 14 amino acids. Trimming at V came to 0 bases and at J to 6 bases, leaving 1 base not matched to a gene. CDR1 is LGHDT, CDR2 YNNKEL, per germline (reference sequence). CDR3 region: CASSQEGTGGEQYV. For the CDR3, the DNA is TGTGCCAGCAGCCAAGAAGGGACAGGGGGCGAGCAGTACGTC.

In this sample, this clonotype turned up many times. CDR3 nucleotides: TGTGCCAGCAGCTTAGGGAGGTCGGGTGAAGCTTTCTTT. As protein: CASSLGRSGEAFF. V is TRBV7-9 and J is TRBJ1-1; D remains unclear. Per germline, CDR1 SEHNR and CDR2 FQNEAQ (reference sequence). The germline V and J ends were trimmed by 1 base and 7 bases, with 10 bases remaining between them. The CDR3 spans 13 residues.

This clonotype occurred many times. The chain couples TRBV4-2 to TRBJ1-5; TRBD1 might be the D (5 bases). The CDR3 is 15 amino acids. Between the trimmed V and J ends, which lost 4 bases and 4 bases, there was a span of 14 bases. Germline V gene lookup returns CDR1 LGHNA and CDR2 YNFKEQ. Here the CDR3 reads CASSPGWGENQPQHF. CDR3 nucleotide sequence: TGTGCCAGCAGCCCCGGGTGGGGGGAGAATCAGCCCCAGCATTTT.

For this clonotype: Germline is not matched at one junction end, which may reflect a read error. J is TRBJ2-3 and V is TRBV6-5, with no clear D. In germline, CDR1 is MNHEY, CDR2 SVGAGI. The CDR3 sequence is 16 residues long. The CDR3 sequence is CAGSYSYRSSTDTQYF. The DNA for the CDR3 is TGTGCCGGCAGTTACTCATATAGATCTAGCACAGATACGCAGTATTTT.

The chain carries TRBV29-1 and TRBJ2-3; D ambiguous. V lost 4 bases and J 3 bases, leaving 11 bases between the germline ends. The CDR3 covers 13 residues. Per germline, CDR1 SQVTM and CDR2 ANQGSEA. The CDR3 region is CSVVSGFTDTQYF. For the CDR3, the DNA is TGCAGCGTTGTTTCAGGTTTTACAGATACGCAGTATTTT.

The chain has TRBV7-9 and TRBJ2-5; possibly TRBD2 for D (6 bases). V dropped 3 bases and J dropped 2 bases, with 10 bases sitting between them. Germline CDR1 is SEHNR and CDR2 is FQNEAQ (reference sequence). The CDR3 is 14 residues long. The CDR3 DNA is TGTGCCAGCAGCTTCCTGGGGGGACAAGAGACCCAGTACTTC. Its protein is CASSFLGGQETQYF.

This clonotype was detected ten times or more. This chain links TRBV15 with TRBJ1-2, with 7 positions matching TRBD1. The germline V gene has CDR1 LNHNV and CDR2 YYDKDF (reference sequence). J gave up 5 bases and V 6 bases, and 6 bases lay outside the gene matches. There are 13 residues in the CDR3. CDR3 nucleotide sequence: TGTGCCACCAGACTAAGACAGGGTTATGGCTACACCTTC. It is translated as CATRLRQGYGYTF.

Comments on this clonotype: Germline is not matched at one junction end, which may reflect a read error. The V gene is TRBV6-4, the J gene TRBJ2-2, with no clear D. Germline loops: CDR1 MRHNA, CDR2 SNTAGT. This CDR3 has 14 amino acids. The CDR3 reads CASSDLSATWELFF. CDR3 nucleotide sequence: TGTGCCAGCAGTGACTTATCAGCCACCTGGGAGCTGTTTTTT.

This clonotype has a handful of counts. The rearrangement links TRBV6-1 to TRBJ1-1; D is unresolved. Per the germline V gene, CDR1 is MNHNS and CDR2 is SASEGT. The ends were cut back, 5 bases at V and 3 bases at J, with 22 bases in the middle. CDR3 size: 17 residues. In DNA form, the CDR3 reads TGTGCCAGCAGTCGACAACAGTGGGGAGGTTCGGACACTGAAGCTTTCTTT. Protein: CASSRQQWGGSDTEAFF.

The V call is TRBV14, the J call TRBJ1-4; D call uncertain. V was trimmed by 9 bases and J by 5 bases, leaving 16 bases between them. This CDR3 is built from 14 residues. Germline loops: CDR1 SGHDN, CDR2 FVKESK. CDR3 DNA sequence: TGTGCCAGTAACTACAGAGCCTCGAATGAAAAACTGTTTTTT. Its protein is CASNYRASNEKLFF.

A note on this clonotype: Being one base from a much bigger clone, this may be a read error. The chain is built from TRBV6-1 and TRBJ1-5; 10 bases fit TRBD1. The CDR3 has 13 residues. V was clipped by 9 bases and J by 3 bases; unmatched bases: 2. Germline V gene sequence: CDR1 MNHNS, CDR2 SASEGT. CDR3 region: CARGTGDNQPQHF. DNA of the CDR3: TGTGCCAGAGGGACAGGGGACAATCAGCCCCAGCATTTT.

On this clonotype: A much bigger clone sits one base away, suggesting this may be a read error. The V and J genes are TRBV4-1 and TRBJ2-3; possibly TRBD1 for D (6 bases). This CDR3 has 13 residues. Per germline, CDR1 MGHRA and CDR2 YSYEKL. CDR3 region: CASTGQSTDMQYF. The CDR3 nucleotides read TGCGCCAGCACCGGACAGAGCACAGATATGCAGTATTTT.

The chain uses TRBV20-1 and TRBJ1-2; 7 bases line up with TRBD1. J was trimmed by 1 base and V by 8 bases; bases with no gene match: 13. Per germline, CDR1 DFQATT and CDR2 SNEGSKA (reference sequence). The CDR3 extends over 15 amino acids. The CDR3 here is CSSIPSTGINYGYTF. The CDR3 DNA is TGCAGTTCGATTCCGTCGACAGGGATTAACTATGGCTACACCTTC.

This clonotype has ten or more counts. The V and J genes are TRBV27 and TRBJ1-4; 10 bases map to TRBD1. J lost 13 bases, V lost 5 bases, and 7 bases had no gene match. The CDR3 length is 13 residues. Germline CDR1 reads MNHEY; CDR2 reads SMNVEV (reference sequence). DNA for the CDR3: TGTGCCAGCAGTAGGACAGGGGGGGAAGTACTGTTTTTT. It yields the protein CASSRTGGEVLFF.

J is TRBJ1-3 and V is TRBV14; perhaps TRBD1 as D (6 bases). Trimming cost V 4 bases and J 0 bases, with 13 bases left between them. Germline loops: CDR1 SGHDN, CDR2 FVKESK. The CDR3 runs to 16 residues. CDR3 sequence reads: CASSPDSFSSGNTIYF. The CDR3 nucleotides read TGTGCCAGCAGCCCGGACAGTTTTTCCTCTGGAAACACCATATATTTT.

This chain joins TRBV11-2 and TRBJ2-3; D unclear. Trimming took off 5 bases at V and 3 bases at J, with 6 bases between the two ends. CDR1 and CDR2 from the germline V gene are SGHAT and FQNNGV. The CDR3 runs to 12 residues. The CDR3 region is CASSQATDTQYF. CDR3 DNA sequence: TGTGCCAGCAGCCAAGCGACAGATACGCAGTATTTT.

This clonotype was seen at least ten times. V and J are TRBV20-1 and TRBJ2-1; D ambiguous. Germline lookup yields CDR1 DFQATT and CDR2 SNEGSKA (reference sequence). This CDR3 region has 14 residues. V lost 1 base and J 3 bases, leaving 10 bases between the germline ends. In DNA form, the CDR3 reads TGCAGTGCTAGAGTTTGGGGTCGCTACAATGAGCAGTTCTTC. Its protein is CSARVWGRYNEQFF.

This clonotype was observed a handful of times. CDR3 amino acids: CAGDPAVDCEAFF. CDR3 in DNA: TGCGCCGGAGACCCCGCGGTCGACTGTGAAGCTTTCTTT. The chain uses TRBV10-1 and TRBJ1-1; D gene uncertain. CDR3 length: 13 amino acids. V dropped 11 bases and J dropped 7 bases, with 20 bases sitting between them. CDR1 is WNHNN and CDR2 is SYGVQD in the germline V gene (reference sequence).

The V call is TRBV2, the J call TRBJ2-4; tentatively, D is TRBD1 or TRBD2 (5 bases each). The CDR3 has 13 residues. CDR1 is SNHLY and CDR2 is FYNNEI in the germline V gene. Trimming took off 4 bases at V and 9 bases at J, with 13 bases between the two ends. The CDR3 region is CASSVVGTIIQYF. CDR3 nucleotide sequence: TGTGCCAGCAGTGTCGTCGGGACGATCATTCAGTACTTC.

This clonotype appeared a few times. The chain couples TRBV5-1 to TRBJ1-6, with TRBD1 matching over 8 bases. The CDR3 spans 15 residues. Germline trimming cut 5 bases from V and 7 bases from J; bases unmatched to any gene: 8. CDR1 SGHRS and CDR2 YFSETQ come from the germline V gene. This chain's CDR3 is CASRPQGARNSPLHF. The CDR3 DNA is TGCGCCAGCAGACCGCAGGGGGCGCGGAATTCACCCCTCCACTTT.

A note on this clonotype: A read error is likely, as this CDR3 ends without the conserved phenylalanine or tryptophan. The J gene is TRBJ1-6, the V gene TRBV6-5; D is unresolved. Germline CDR1 and CDR2: MNHEY and SVGAGI. The CDR3 consists of 17 residues. With 0 bases removed from V and 1 base from J, the gap between germline ends came to 10 bases. CDR3 nucleotide sequence: TGTGCCAGCAGTTACTCCGGGGATGGGTCCTATAATTCACCCCTCCACCTT. Its protein product is CASSYSGDGSYNSPLHL.

The chain combines TRBV20-1 with TRBJ1-1, with D perhaps matching TRBD1 (6 bases). CDR3 length: 12 amino acids. From germline, CDR1 is DFQATT and CDR2 SNEGSKA (reference sequence). The V and J ends lost 5 bases and 4 bases respectively, with 11 bases between them. The CDR3 sequence is CSAAGRGTEAFF. The CDR3 bases are TGCAGTGCTGCGGGCAGGGGCACTGAAGCTTTCTTT.

Only a few counts were recorded for this clonotype. The chain uses TRBV7-9 and TRBJ1-4, with 10 bases matching TRBD1. This CDR3 is built from 15 residues. V lost 6 bases and J lost 4; bases outside the gene matches: 5. Germline assignment: CDR1 SEHNR and CDR2 FQNEAQ (reference sequence). The chain's CDR3 is CASSRTGGSNEKLFF. CDR3 DNA: TGTGCCAGCAGTCGGACAGGGGGAAGTAATGAAAAACTGTTTTTT.